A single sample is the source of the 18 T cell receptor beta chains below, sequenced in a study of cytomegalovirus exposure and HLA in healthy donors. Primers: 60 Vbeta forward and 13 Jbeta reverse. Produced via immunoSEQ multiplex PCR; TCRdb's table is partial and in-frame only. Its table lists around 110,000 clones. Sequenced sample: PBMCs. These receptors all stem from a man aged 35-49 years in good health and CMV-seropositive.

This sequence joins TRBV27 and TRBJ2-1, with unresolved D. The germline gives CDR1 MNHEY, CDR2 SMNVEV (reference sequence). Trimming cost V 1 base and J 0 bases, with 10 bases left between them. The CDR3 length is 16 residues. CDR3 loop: CASSLLSSSSYNEQFF. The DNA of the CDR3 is TGTGCCAGCAGTTTATTAAGCTCGAGCTCCTACAATGAGCAGTTCTTC.

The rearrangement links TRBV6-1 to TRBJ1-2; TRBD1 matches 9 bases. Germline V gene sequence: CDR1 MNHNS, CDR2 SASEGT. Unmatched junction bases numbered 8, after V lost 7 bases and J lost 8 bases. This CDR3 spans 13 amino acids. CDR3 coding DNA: TGTGCCAGCATGTGGACAGGGGAAGGGGGCTACACCTTC. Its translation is CASMWTGEGGYTF.

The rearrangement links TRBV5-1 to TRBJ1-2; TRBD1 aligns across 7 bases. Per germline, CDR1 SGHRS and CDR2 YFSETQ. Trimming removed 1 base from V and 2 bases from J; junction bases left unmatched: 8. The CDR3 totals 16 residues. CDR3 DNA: TGCGCCAGCAGCTTGAGACAGGGTCGTGGCAACTATGGCTACACCTTC. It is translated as CASSLRQGRGNYGYTF. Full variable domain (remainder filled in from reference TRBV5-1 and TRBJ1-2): KAGVTQTPRYLIKTRGQQVTLSCSPISGHRSVSWYQQTPGQGLQFLFEYFSETQRNKGNFPGRFSGRQFSNSRSEMNVSTLELGDSALYLCASSLRQGRGNYGYTFGSGTRLTVV.

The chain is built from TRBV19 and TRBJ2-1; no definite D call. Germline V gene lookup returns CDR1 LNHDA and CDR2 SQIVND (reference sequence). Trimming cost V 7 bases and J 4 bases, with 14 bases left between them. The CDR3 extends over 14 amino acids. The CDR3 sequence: CASNSVSPYNEQFF. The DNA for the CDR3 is TGTGCCAGTAACTCGGTGTCTCCTTACAATGAGCAGTTCTTC.

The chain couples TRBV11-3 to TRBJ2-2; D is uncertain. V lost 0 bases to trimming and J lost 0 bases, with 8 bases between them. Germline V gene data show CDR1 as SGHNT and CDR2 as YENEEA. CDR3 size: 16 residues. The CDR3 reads CASSLEVATNTGELFF. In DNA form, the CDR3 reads TGTGCCAGCAGCTTAGAAGTGGCAACGAACACCGGGGAGCTGTTTTTT.

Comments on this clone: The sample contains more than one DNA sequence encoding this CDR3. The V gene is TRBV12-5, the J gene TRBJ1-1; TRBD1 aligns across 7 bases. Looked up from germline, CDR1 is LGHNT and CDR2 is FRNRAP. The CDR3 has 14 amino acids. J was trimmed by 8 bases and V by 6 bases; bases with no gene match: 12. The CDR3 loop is CASGTGTVLTEAFF. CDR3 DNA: TGTGCTAGTGGAACCGGGACAGTTCTTACCGAAGCTTTCTTT.

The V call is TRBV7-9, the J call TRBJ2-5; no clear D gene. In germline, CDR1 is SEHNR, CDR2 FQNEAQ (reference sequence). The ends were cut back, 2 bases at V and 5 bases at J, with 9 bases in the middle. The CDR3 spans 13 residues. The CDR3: CASSLPESETQYF. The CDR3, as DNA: TGTGCCAGCAGCTTACCGGAGTCGGAGACCCAGTACTTC.

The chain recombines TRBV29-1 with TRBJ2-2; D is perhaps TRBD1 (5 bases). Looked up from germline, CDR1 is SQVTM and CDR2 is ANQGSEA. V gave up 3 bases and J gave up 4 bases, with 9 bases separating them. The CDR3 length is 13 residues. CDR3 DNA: TGCAGCGTTGATCTTCAGGGCACCGGGGAGCTGTTTTTT. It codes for CSVDLQGTGELFF.

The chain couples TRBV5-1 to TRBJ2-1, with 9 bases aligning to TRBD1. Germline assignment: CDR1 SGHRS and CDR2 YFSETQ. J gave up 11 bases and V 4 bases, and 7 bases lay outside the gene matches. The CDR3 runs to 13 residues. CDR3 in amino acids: CASSKGQGKQQFF. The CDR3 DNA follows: TGCGCCAGCAGCAAAGGACAGGGGAAACAGCAGTTCTTC.

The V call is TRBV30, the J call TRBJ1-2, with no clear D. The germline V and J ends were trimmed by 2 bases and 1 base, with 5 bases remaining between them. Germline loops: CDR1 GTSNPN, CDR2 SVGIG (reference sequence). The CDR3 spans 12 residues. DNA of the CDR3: TGTGCCTGGAGTATTAATAACTATGGCTACACCTTC. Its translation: CAWSINNYGYTF.

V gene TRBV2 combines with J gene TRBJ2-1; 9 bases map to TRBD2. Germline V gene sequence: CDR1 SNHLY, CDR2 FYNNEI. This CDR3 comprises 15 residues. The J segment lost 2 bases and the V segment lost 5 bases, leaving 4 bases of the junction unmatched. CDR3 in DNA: TGTGCCAGCAGTCTTCGGACTAGCGCCTACAATGAGCAGTTCTTC. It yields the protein CASSLRTSAYNEQFF.

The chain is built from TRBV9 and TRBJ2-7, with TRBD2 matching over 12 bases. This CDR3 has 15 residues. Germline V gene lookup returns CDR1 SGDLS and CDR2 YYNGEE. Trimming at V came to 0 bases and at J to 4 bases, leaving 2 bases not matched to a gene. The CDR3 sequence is CASSVGLAGDYEQYF. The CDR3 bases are TGTGCCAGCAGCGTAGGACTAGCGGGGGATTACGAGCAGTACTTC. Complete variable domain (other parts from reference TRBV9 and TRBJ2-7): DSGVTQTPKHLITATGQRVTLRCSPRSGDLSVYWYQQSLDQGLQFLIQYYNGEERAKGNILERFSAQQFPDLHSELNLSSLELGDSALYFCASSVGLAGDYEQYFGPGTRLTVT.

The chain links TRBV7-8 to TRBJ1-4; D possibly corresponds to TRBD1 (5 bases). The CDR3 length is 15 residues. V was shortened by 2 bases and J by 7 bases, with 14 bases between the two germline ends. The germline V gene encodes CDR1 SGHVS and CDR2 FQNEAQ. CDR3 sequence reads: CASSLWGRGSEKLFF. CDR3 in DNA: TGTGCCAGCAGCTTATGGGGTAGGGGCAGTGAAAAACTGTTTTTT.

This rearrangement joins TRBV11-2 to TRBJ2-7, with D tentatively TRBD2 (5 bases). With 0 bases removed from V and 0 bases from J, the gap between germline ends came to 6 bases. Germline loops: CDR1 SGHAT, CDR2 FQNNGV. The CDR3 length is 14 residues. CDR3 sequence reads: CASSLDGISYEQYF. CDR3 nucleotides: TGTGCCAGCAGCTTAGACGGGATCTCCTACGAGCAGTACTTC. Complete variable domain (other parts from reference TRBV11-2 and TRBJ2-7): EAGVAQSPRYKIIEKRQSVAFWCNPISGHATLYWYQQILGQGPKLLIQFQNNGVVDDSQLPKDRFSAERLKGVDSTLKIQPAKLEDSAVYLCASSLDGISYEQYFGPGTRLTVT.

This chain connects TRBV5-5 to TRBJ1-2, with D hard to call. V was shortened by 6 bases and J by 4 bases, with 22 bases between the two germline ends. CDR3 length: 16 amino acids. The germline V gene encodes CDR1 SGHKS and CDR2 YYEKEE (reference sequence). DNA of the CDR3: TGTGCCAGCACCCTAGCTGGCAGGTCGGGCAGCTATGGCTACACCTTC. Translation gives CASTLAGRSGSYGYTF.

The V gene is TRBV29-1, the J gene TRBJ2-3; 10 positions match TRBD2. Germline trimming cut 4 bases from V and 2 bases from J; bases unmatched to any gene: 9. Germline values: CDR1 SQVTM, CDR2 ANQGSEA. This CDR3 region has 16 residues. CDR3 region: CSVGRGLARFTDTQYF. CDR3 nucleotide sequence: TGCAGCGTTGGGAGGGGACTAGCGCGATTCACAGATACGCAGTATTTT.

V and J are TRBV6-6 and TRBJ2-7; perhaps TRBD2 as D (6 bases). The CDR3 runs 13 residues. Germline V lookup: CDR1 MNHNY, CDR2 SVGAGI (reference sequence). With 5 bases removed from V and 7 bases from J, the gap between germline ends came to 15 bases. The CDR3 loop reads CASSGTAEGEQYF. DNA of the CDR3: TGTGCCAGCAGTGGGACTGCCGAGGGAGAGCAGTACTTC.

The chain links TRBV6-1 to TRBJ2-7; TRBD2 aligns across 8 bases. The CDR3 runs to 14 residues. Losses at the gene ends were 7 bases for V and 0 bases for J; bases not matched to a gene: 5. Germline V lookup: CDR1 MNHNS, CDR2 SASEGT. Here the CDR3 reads CASTRGRSSYEQYF. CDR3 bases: TGTGCCAGCACTCGCGGGAGGAGCTCCTACGAGCAGTACTTC.